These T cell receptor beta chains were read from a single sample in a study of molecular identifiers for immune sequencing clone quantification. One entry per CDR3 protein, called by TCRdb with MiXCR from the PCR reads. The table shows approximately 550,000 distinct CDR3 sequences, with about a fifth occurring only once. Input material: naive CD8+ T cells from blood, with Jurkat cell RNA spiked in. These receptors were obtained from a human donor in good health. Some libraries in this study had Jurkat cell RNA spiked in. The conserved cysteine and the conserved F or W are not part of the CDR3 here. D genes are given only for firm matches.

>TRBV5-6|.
ASTFPQGSDTQY
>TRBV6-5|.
ASSTDRFHTQY
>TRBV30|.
AWSVMNEQF
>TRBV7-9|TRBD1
ASSPPWDRDYEQC
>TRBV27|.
ASKLLGGTETQY
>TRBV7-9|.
ASSETDGTEAF
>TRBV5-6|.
ASSAGGPQH
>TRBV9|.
ASSQGGGRTGELF
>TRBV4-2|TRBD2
ASSQEGTSGRSTDTQY
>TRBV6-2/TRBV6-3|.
ASSYRPGNREAF
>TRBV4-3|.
ASSQERGSNQPQH
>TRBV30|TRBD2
AWDPGTSWY
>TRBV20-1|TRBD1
SARDRQGVYEQY
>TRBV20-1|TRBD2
SARPILAGGPFTYEQY
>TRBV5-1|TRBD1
ASSSYGTGEDEQY
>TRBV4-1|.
ASSQGGGTAYEQY
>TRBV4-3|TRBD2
ASSQDAGGYEQY
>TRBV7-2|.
ASSPTLDSSYEQY
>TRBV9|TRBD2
ASSVDWTSEDTDTQY
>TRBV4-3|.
ASSQEEVGFSGANVLT
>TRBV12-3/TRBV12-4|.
ASSTGTLSGNTEAF
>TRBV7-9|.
ASSSDDGNSYEQY
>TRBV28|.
ASSNVIFAESGISYEQY
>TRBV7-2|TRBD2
ASSNIAGVETQY
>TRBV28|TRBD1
ASNYDPVQGMSTEAF
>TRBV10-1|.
ASKDWGVPLAKNIQY
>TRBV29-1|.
SVSGTPYEQY
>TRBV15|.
ATSSLAGWGETQY
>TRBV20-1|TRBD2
SARVRRLAGVGEQY
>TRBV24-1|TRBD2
ATSRTSGGPDEDTQY
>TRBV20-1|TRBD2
SARGGSGSSHEQY
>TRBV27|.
ASSLWDTNTEAF
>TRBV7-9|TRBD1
ASSLLLQGATNEKLF
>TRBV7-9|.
ASSARGFADTQY
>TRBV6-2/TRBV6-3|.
ASSTPLGGDYEQY
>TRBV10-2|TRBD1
ASTPLPGQESSYDSPLH
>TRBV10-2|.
ASRETDSGNTIY